This T cell receptor (beta chain) was identified during a study of blood T cells in healthy people across ages. In the study overall: Per two T cells, template switching captured roughly one barcoded beta molecule.

V was shortened by 2 bases and J by 10 bases, with 18 bases between the two germline ends. In germline, CDR1 is MNHEY, CDR2 SMNVEV (reference sequence). CDR3 length: 15 amino acids. Sample-barcoded 5' priming and a J-beta primer mix drove a second PCR of about 6 to 11 cycles. A 12-random-nucleotide template-switch adaptor tagged each cDNA molecule. Every sample gave at least 3 million paired-end reads containing CDR3. TCRdb reanalysed the 5' RACE reads using MiXCR and keeps one entry per CDR3 protein. Of over 1,500,000 distinct CDR3 sequences in the sample, roughly 50% were seen once. This sequence originates from a middle-aged woman in good health. The sequenced sample consisted of blood. V and J are TRBV27 and TRBJ2-1, with a weak D call TRBD2 (5 bases). CDR3 nucleotides: TGTGCCAGCAGTTTAAAGGGTCTAGCTGGTGAGGAGCAGTTCTTC. It yields the protein CASSLKGLAGEEQFF.